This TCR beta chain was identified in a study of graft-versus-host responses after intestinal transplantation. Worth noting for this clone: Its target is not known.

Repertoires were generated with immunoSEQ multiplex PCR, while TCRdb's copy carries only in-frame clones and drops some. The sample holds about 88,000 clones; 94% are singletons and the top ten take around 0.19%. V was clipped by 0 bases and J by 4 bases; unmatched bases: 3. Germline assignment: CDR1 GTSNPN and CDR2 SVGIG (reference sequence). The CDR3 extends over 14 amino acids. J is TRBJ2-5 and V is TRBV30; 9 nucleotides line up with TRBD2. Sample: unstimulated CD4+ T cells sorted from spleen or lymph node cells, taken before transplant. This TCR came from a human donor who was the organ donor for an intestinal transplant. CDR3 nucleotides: TGTGCCTGGAGTGTAGGAGCGGGGGGAGAGACCCAGTACTTC. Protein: CAWSVGAGGETQYF.